What follows describes a single T cell receptor (beta chain). The PCR used 60 Vbeta and 13 Jbeta primers. Assay used: immunoSEQ multiplex PCR; TCRdb lists only in-frame clones, some missing. This table has 70,000 to 90,000 clones, 63% appearing once. This sample is part of a study of cytomegalovirus exposure and HLA in healthy donors. Germline lookup yields CDR1 SGHRS and CDR2 YFSETQ. The V gene lost 0 bases and the J gene lost 4 bases, with 8 bases spanning the gap. This CDR3 comprises 13 residues. Sequenced: PBMCs. The chain joins TRBV5-1 to TRBJ2-7, with D hard to call. The sequence derives from a woman aged 40 to 50 in good health and CMV-seropositive. In nucleotides, the CDR3 is TGCGCCAGCAGCTTGGAACGAGCGTACGAGCAGTACTTC. This encodes CASSLERAYEQYF.